This TCR beta chain emerged from a study of metastatic and nonmetastatic thyroid tumors. Study context: For malignant and benign thyroid patients, tumor or nodule tissue and blood were the sources whose repertoires were compared. The study's findings and limits: When malignant thyroid tumors were compared with benign nodules, TCR beta diversity was reportedly significantly higher in the malignant tumors. This held in both blood and tumor samples.

This clone was counted many times. Its specificity is unknown. All patients were treatment-naive before thyroid surgery. V lost 1 base, J lost 5 bases, and 11 bases lay in between. CDR1 and CDR2 from the germline V gene are SGHVS and FNYEAQ. CDR3 length equals 14 residues. Authors' analysis steps: It was from CDR3 differences across clinicopathological groups that a distant-metastasis classifier for papillary thyroid cancer was built. TCRdb re-clonotyped the PCR reads through MiXCR. TCRdb, rather than the study authors, made the V and J calls. The table shows around 40,000 clones, with approximately 17% occurring only once.

The material sequenced was blood. The origin of this receptor is a male donor with papillary thyroid cancer or a benign thyroid nodule (not recorded which). Some clones in this sample may be carry-over from other donors' samples. The J gene is TRBJ2-5, the V gene TRBV7-6; D tentatively reads TRBD1 or TRBD2 (5 bases each). The CDR3 DNA is TGTGCCAGCAGCTTAGGGCCCGGGGACGAGACCCAGTACTTC. Residues: CASSLGPGDETQYF.